This T cell receptor beta chain was profiled in a study of T-cell reconstitution after alpha-beta-depleted transplantation in children. Study findings and constraints: One year post-transplant, T-cell counts and diversity were largely derived from T cells produced anew. At day 60, the high TCRbeta diversity found in some patients originated from recipient T cells and thymic progenitors that had survived. Reportedly, alpha-beta T cells present about two months post-transplant originated from several hundred expanded clones of graft origin.

V was trimmed by 3 bases and J by 9 bases, leaving 14 bases between them. Germline CDR1 is SGHDN and CDR2 is FVKESK. This CDR3 has 13 residues. Using unique molecular identifiers, the investigators prepared the TCRbeta library. TCRdb reanalysed the PCR reads using MiXCR and keeps one entry per CDR3 protein. The table lists roughly 300,000 distinct CDR3 sequences, 11% of them singletons. On this clonotype itself: Its antigen remains unknown.

This clonotype was sampled from a male patient aged 2 to 10 who had a stem cell transplant for chronic granulomatous disease, so the T cells may come from the graft donor. This sample comprised peripheral blood, obtained 180 days after TCRalphabeta/CD19-depleted stem cell transplant. The J gene is TRBJ1-2, the V gene TRBV14; D gene unclear. The CDR3 spells CASSQDRGTRYTF. As DNA, the CDR3 is TGTGCCAGCAGCCAGGACCGTGGTACGCGCTACACCTTC.